This entry lists 18 T cell receptor beta chains sequenced from one sample in a study of blood T cell repertoires in COVID-19. Sequencing used immunoSEQ multiplex PCR; TCRdb keeps in-frame clones, though not all of them. The data show around 23,000 clones, approximately 68% seen once. Sequenced: peripheral blood. Receptor source: a woman of 80 years or more with acute or convalescent COVID-19.

This clone was detected once. V is TRBV4-1 and J is TRBJ1-2, with D tentatively TRBD1 (6 bases). This CDR3 contains 14 residues. CDR1 is MGHRA and CDR2 is YSYEKL in the germline V gene. The V and J ends lost 8 bases and 2 bases respectively, with 15 bases between them. The CDR3 spells CASRGAQGNYGYTF. Here the CDR3 DNA reads TGCGCCAGCCGGGGGGCACAGGGAAACTATGGCTACACCTTC.

The gene calls are TRBV3-1 (or the pseudogene TRBV3-2) and TRBJ1-5; a possible D gene is TRBD1 (5 bases). The CDR3 runs to 15 residues. Germline V CDR1 and CDR2: LGHDT, YNNKEL (reference sequence). The V gene lost 4 bases and the J gene lost 4 bases, with 14 bases spanning the gap. CDR3: CASSPQGLGNQPQHF. CDR3 coding DNA: TGTGCCAGCAGCCCCCAGGGTTTAGGGAATCAGCCCCAGCATTTT.

The chain joins TRBV19 to TRBJ1-6; D is perhaps TRBD1 (5 bases). This CDR3 comprises 15 residues. Trimming pared 1 base from V and 3 bases from J, leaving 7 bases between. The germline CDR1 and CDR2 sequences are LNHDA and SQIVND (reference sequence). CDR3 residues: CASSIVQGYNSPLHF. DNA of the CDR3: TGTGCCAGTAGTATAGTTCAGGGCTATAATTCACCCCTCCACTTT.

This clone was seen more than once but under ten times. The chain carries TRBV10-3 and TRBJ1-1; 7 bases match TRBD1. The V and J ends lost 3 bases and 11 bases, in that order; junction bases with no gene match: 9. Germline CDR1 is ENHRY and CDR2 is SYGVKD. The CDR3 covers 13 residues. CDR3 protein: CAISDYRGRGAFF. The CDR3 DNA follows: TGTGCCATCAGTGACTACAGGGGCCGAGGGGCTTTCTTT.

V and J are TRBV5-5 and TRBJ1-1; TRBD1 might be the D (5 bases). The germline V gene has CDR1 SGHKS and CDR2 YYEKEE (reference sequence). V was pared by 4 bases and J by 0 bases, with 16 bases between. The CDR3 totals 16 residues. As DNA, the CDR3 is TGTGCCAGCAGCCCTCCGCAGACAGCTATGAACACTGAAGCTTTCTTT. It yields the protein CASSPPQTAMNTEAFF.

The chain has TRBV2 and TRBJ2-1; 7 nucleotides match TRBD2. The V gene end was trimmed by 1 base and the J gene end by 8 bases; junction bases not matched to a gene: 17. Germline CDR1 reads SNHLY; CDR2 reads FYNNEI. This CDR3 has 18 residues. The CDR3 coding sequence is TGTGCCAGCAGTGAAGAGTTGGGTGGGACTACCCTTCACCATGAGCAGTTCTTC. Its translation is CASSEELGGTTLHHEQFF.

The chain uses TRBV6-1 and TRBJ1-6; 8 positions agree with TRBD1. The CDR3 has 16 residues. V lost 3 bases and J lost 7; bases outside the gene matches: 8. Per germline, CDR1 MNHNS and CDR2 SASEGT. The CDR3 DNA sequence: TGTGCCAGCAGTGATAGGGTTGGGACAGGCAATTCACCCCTCCACTTT. Its translation: CASSDRVGTGNSPLHF.

The chain is built from TRBV30 and TRBJ2-7; 7 nucleotides agree with TRBD2. CDR3 length equals 14 residues. Germline V gene data show CDR1 as GTSNPN and CDR2 as SVGIG (reference sequence). V lost 2 bases to trimming and J lost 2 bases; unmatched junction nucleotides: 6. The CDR3 sequence: CAWSRREGPYEQYF. DNA of the CDR3: TGTGCCTGGAGTAGGAGGGAGGGCCCCTACGAGCAGTACTTC. Combining the CDR3 with reference TRBV30 and TRBJ2-7 gives the whole variable domain SQTIHQWPATLVQPVGSPLSLECTVEGTSNPNLYWYRQAAGRGLQLLFYSVGIGQISSEVPQNLSASRPQDRQFILSSKKLLLSDSGFYLCAWSRREGPYEQYFGPGTRLTVT.

The V gene is TRBV2, the J gene TRBJ2-2; D ambiguous. The CDR3 extends over 16 amino acids. The V gene's germline CDR1 is SNHLY and CDR2 FYNNEI. The V end was cut by 6 bases, the J end by 8 bases, with 22 bases between. CDR3 residues: CASSAETPPPLGELFF. CDR3 coding DNA: TGTGCCAGCAGCGCCGAGACACCGCCTCCCCTTGGGGAGCTGTTTTTT.

This clone came up a few times. The chain joins TRBV2 to TRBJ1-2; TRBD1 aligns across 7 bases. The CDR3 length is 13 residues. CDR1 and CDR2 (germline): SNHLY, FYNNEI. Germline trimming cut 5 bases from V and 7 bases from J; bases unmatched to any gene: 7. The CDR3 nucleotides are TGTGCCAGCAGTCCCGGGACAGAGGCTGGCTACACCTTC. Its translation is CASSPGTEAGYTF.

The chain links TRBV7-2 to TRBJ2-1, with 8 bases lining up with TRBD2. The CDR3 sequence is 14 residues long. The V gene's germline CDR1 is SGHTA and CDR2 FQGNSA. The ends lost 1 base at V and 9 bases at J; junction bases unmatched: 5. CDR3 coding DNA: TGTGCCAGCAGCTTAGTGTCGGCGGGGGGTGAGCAGTTCTTC. It translates to CASSLVSAGGEQFF.

This clone has just a few counts. At one end the junction does not follow the germline gene, possibly because of a read error. The chain joins TRBV2 to TRBJ1-6; the match to TRBD1 covers 10 bases. The V gene's germline CDR1 is SNHLY and CDR2 FYNNEI. The length of the CDR3 is 15 residues. The CDR3 DNA follows: TGTGCCAGCAGAGAAGGACAGGGGGAGGATTCACCCCTCCACTTT. Amino acids: CASREGQGEDSPLHF.

This clone was observed a handful of times. The rearrangement joins TRBV5-1 to TRBJ2-7; D is unresolved. V was shortened by 0 bases and J by 2 bases, with 12 bases between the two germline ends. Looked up from germline, CDR1 is SGHRS and CDR2 is YFSETQ. This CDR3 has 15 amino acids. The CDR3 sequence is CASSLEQTSTYEQYF. The CDR3 bases are TGCGCCAGCAGCTTGGAACAGACAAGCACCTACGAGCAGTACTTC. The complete variable domain, with remaining parts taken from reference TRBV5-1 and TRBJ2-7, reads KAGVTQTPRYLIKTRGQQVTLSCSPISGHRSVSWYQQTPGQGLQFLFEYFSETQRNKGNFPGRFSGRQFSNSRSEMNVSTLELGDSALYLCASSLEQTSTYEQYFGPGTRLTVT.

The V gene is TRBV3-1 (or the pseudogene TRBV3-2), the J gene TRBJ2-5, with 9 bases fitting TRBD2. With V trimmed by 3 bases and J by 5 bases, 4 bases remained unmatched. Germline V gives CDR1 LGHDT, CDR2 YNNKEL (reference sequence). CDR3 length: 14 amino acids. As DNA, the CDR3 is TGTGCCAGCAGCCAGCGGGGGGGAGAGGAGACCCAGTACTTC. Its protein is CASSQRGGEETQYF.

The gene calls are TRBV6-1 and TRBJ2-7, with D hard to call. This CDR3 region has 17 residues. Deletions cut 1 base from V and 0 bases from J, with 16 bases between. Germline V gene lookup returns CDR1 MNHNS and CDR2 SASEGT. The CDR3 nucleotides are TGTGCCAGCAGTGAAGGAACTTCAGAGAGGAGCTCCTACGAGCAGTACTTC. Translated: CASSEGTSERSSYEQYF.

The gene calls are TRBV21-1 and TRBJ1-6; the table's TRBD1 call for D was not verified on the DNA. TRBV21-1 is a pseudogene segment. CDR3 length equals 19 residues. Here the CDR3 reads CASSKGGTGVNPPLSPLHF. The CDR3, as DNA: TGTGCCAGCAGCAAAGGAGGGACAGGGGTCAATCCTCCCCTTTCACCCCTCCACTTT.

This rearrangement joins TRBV4-2 to TRBJ2-5, with a weak D call TRBD1 (6 bases). From germline, CDR1 is LGHNA and CDR2 YNFKEQ. Between the trimmed V and J ends, which lost 4 bases and 1 base, there was a span of 7 bases. There are 13 residues in the CDR3. The CDR3 protein is CASSLGGQETQYF. The CDR3 coding sequence is TGTGCCAGCAGCCTAGGGGGCCAAGAGACCCAGTACTTC.

The CDR3 DNA reads TGTGCCAGCAGTAGCCGGGACAGGGCCCTCTATGGCTACACCTTC. Translation: CASSSRDRALYGYTF. The chain links TRBV6-5 to TRBJ1-2, with 9 bases fitting TRBD1. Per germline, CDR1 MNHEY and CDR2 SVGAGI. Losses at the gene ends were 5 bases for V and 4 bases for J; bases not matched to a gene: 8. CDR3 size: 15 residues.